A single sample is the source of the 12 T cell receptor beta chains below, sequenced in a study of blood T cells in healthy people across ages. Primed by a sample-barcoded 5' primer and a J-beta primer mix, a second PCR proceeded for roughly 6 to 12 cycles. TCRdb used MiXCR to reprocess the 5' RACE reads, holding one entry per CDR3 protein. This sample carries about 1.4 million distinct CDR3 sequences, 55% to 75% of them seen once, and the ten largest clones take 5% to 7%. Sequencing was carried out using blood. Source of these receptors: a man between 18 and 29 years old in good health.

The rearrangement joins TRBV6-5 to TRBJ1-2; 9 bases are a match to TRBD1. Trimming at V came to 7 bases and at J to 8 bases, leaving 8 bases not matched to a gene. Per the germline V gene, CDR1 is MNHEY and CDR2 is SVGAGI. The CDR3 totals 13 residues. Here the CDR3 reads CASNPQGAGGYTF. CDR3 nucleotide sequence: TGTGCCAGCAATCCACAGGGGGCTGGAGGCTACACCTTC.

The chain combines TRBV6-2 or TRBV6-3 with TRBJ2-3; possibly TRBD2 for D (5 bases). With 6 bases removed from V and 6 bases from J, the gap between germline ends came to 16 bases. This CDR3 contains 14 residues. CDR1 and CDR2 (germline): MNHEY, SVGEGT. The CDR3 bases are TGTGCCAGCAGCCTCCCGGAGGCTGGGGATACGCAGTATTTT. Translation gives CASSLPEAGDTQYF.

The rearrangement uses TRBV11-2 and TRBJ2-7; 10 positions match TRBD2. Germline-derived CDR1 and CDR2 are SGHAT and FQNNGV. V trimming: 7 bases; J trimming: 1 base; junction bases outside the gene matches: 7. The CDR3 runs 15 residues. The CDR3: CASTVVAGGSYEQYF. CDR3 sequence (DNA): TGTGCCAGCACCGTAGTAGCGGGGGGTTCCTACGAGCAGTACTTC.

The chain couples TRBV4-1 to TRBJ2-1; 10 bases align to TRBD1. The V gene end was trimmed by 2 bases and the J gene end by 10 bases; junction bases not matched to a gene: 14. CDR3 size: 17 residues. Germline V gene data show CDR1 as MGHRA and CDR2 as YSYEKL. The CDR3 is CASSQTMDRGSSYEQFF. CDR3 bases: TGCGCCAGCAGCCAAACGATGGACAGGGGGAGCTCCTACGAGCAGTTCTTC.

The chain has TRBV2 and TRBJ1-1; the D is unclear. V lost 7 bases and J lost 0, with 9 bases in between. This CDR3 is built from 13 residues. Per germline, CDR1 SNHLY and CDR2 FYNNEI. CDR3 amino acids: CASTQSLNTEAFF. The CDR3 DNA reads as TGTGCCAGCACGCAGAGTCTGAACACTGAAGCTTTCTTT.

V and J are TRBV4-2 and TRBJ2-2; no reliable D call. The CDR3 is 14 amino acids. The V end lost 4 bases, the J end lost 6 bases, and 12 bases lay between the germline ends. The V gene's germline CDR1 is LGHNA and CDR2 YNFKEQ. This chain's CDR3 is CASSRSKGSGELFF. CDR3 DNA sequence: TGTGCCAGCAGCCGCAGTAAGGGTTCCGGGGAGCTGTTTTTT.

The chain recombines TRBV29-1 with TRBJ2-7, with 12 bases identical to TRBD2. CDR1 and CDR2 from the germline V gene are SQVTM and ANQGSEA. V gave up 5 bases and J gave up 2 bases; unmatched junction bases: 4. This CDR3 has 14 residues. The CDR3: CSVSRTSGAYEQYF. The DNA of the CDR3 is TGCAGCGTTTCCCGGACTAGCGGGGCCTACGAGCAGTACTTC.

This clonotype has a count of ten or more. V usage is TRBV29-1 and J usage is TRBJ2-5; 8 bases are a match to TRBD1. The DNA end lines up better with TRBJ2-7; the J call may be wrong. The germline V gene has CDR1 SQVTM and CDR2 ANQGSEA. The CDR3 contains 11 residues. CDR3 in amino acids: CSARTGSEQYF. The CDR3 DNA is TGCAGCGCCAGGACAGGGAGCGAGCAGTACTTC.

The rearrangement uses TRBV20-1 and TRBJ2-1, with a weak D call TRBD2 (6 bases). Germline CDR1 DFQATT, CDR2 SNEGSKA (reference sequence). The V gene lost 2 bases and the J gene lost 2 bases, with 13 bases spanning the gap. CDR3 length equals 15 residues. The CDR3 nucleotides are TGCAGTGCTAGACGGCTAGCGAATACCTACAATGAGCAGTTCTTC. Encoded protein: CSARRLANTYNEQFF.

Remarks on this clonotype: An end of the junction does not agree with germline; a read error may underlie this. CDR3 loop: CSARDGREAKNIRYF. Written as DNA, the CDR3 is TGCAGTGCTAGAGATGGAAGGGAAGCCAAAAACATTCGGTACTTC. This chain links TRBV20-1 with TRBJ2-4; D is unclear. The CDR3 extends over 15 amino acids. Per the germline V gene, CDR1 is DFQATT and CDR2 is SNEGSKA (reference sequence).

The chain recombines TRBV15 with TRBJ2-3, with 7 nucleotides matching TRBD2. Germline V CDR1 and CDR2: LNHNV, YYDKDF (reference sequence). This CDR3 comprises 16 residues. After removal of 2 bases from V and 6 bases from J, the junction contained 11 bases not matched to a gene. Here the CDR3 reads CATSRPIRTRTDTQYF. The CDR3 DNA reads TGTGCCACCAGCAGACCTATACGGACTAGAACGGATACGCAGTATTTT.

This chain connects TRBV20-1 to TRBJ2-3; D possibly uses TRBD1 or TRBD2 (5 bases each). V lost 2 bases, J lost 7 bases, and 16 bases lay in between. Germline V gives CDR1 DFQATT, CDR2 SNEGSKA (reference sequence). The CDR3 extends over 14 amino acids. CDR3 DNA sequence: TGCAGTGCTAGAACGTTCGATGGGGGACATACGCAGTATTTT. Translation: CSARTFDGGHTQYF.